These T cell receptor beta chains were read from a single sample in a study of metastatic and nonmetastatic thyroid tumors. TCRdb re-processed the PCR reads through MiXCR. The profile shows under 20,000 clones, 30% to 40% of them singletons. Material: tumor tissue. Receptor source: a female donor with papillary thyroid cancer or a benign thyroid nodule (not recorded which). Some clones in this sample may be carry-over from other donors' samples. CDR3s include the opening cysteine and the closing phenylalanine or tryptophan. D genes are given only for firm matches. The size entry is marked missing in some rows and otherwise reads once, few, many or a size class.

J | V | D | size | DNA | CDR3
TRBJ1-1 | TRBV6-5 | NA | medium-sized | TGTGCCAGCAGTTACCGCTCGGACATGAACACTGAAGCTTTCTTT | CASSYRSDMNTEAFF
TRBJ2-5 | TRBV6-1 | NA | NA | TGTGCCAGCAGCAACCCACTGGGGCGGGATAGGGGGTCGGAGACCCAGTACTTC | CASSNPLGRDRGSETQYF
TRBJ1-6 | TRBV5-1 | NA | once | TGCGCCAGCAGCTCACAGGGACTGGATTCACCCCTCTACTTT | CASSSQGLDSPLYF
TRBJ1-2 | TRBV30 | NA | NA | TGTGCCTGGACCCCCCTGAAGGGAGGAACGGGCTACACCTTC | CAWTPLKGGTGYTF
TRBJ2-7 | TRBV5-1 | TRBD2 | NA | TGCGCCAGCAGGGGGAGGGCAGACTACGAGCAGTACTTC | CASRGRADYEQYF
TRBJ2-7 | TRBV19 | NA | NA | TGTGCCAGTAGTAACAGCTACGAGCAGTACTTC | CASSNSYEQYF
TRBJ2-5 | TRBV12-3/TRBV12-4 | TRBD1 | NA | TGTCGCAGCAGGGGGCGGAGCCAAGAGACCCAGTACTTC | CRSRGRSQETQYF
TRBJ2-4 | TRBV6-4 | TRBD2 | few | TGTGCCAGCAGCTTTAGCGGGGGTGACATTCAGTACTTC | CASSFSGGDIQYF
TRBJ2-2 | TRBV12-3/TRBV12-4 | NA | NA | TGTGCCAGCAGTTTATCGCGAACCGGGGAGCTGTTTTTT | CASSLSRTGELFF
TRBJ2-5 | TRBV18 | NA | NA | TGTGCCAGCTCAGCTTCGTGGGAGACCCAGTACTTC | CASSASWETQYF
TRBJ1-6 | TRBV30 | TRBD1 | many | TGTGCCTGGATTATCAGGGGGCTAAGGTGGGAAAATTCACCCCTCCACTTT | CAWIIRGLRWENSPLHF
TRBJ2-1 | TRBV28 | TRBD1 | medium-sized | TGTGCCAGCAGTAGCCCCGGGACAGAAGTATACAATGAGCAGTTCTTC | CASSSPGTEVYNEQFF
TRBJ1-6 | TRBV19 | TRBD1 | NA | TGTGCCAGTAGTATTGGGCAGGGGGCTGCTTCACCCCTCCACTTT | CASSIGQGAASPLHF
TRBJ1-5 | TRBV27 | NA | NA | TGTGCCAGCAGTCCTCAGGACGGAAATCAGCCCCAGCATTTT | CASSPQDGNQPQHF
TRBJ2-7 | TRBV18 | NA | NA | TGTGCCAGCTCACCCGGGCGGAGCTACGAGCAGTACTTC | CASSPGRSYEQYF
TRBJ2-7 | TRBV7-8 | TRBD1 | NA | TGTGCCAGCCTCCCATCGACAGGGGGGCTGGAGCAGTACTTC | CASLPSTGGLEQYF
TRBJ1-4 | TRBV5-1 | NA | NA | TGCGCCAGCACGAAACCGGGCGCTGAAAAACTGTTTTTT | CASTKPGAEKLFF
TRBJ2-1 | TRBV7-9 | TRBD1 | many | TGTGCCAGCAGCTCAAGACAGGGGACCTACAATGAGCAGTTCTTC | CASSSRQGTYNEQFF
TRBJ2-3 | TRBV29-1 | TRBD2 | NA | TGCAGCGTTTATGGGGCTGCAGGGGTCGGGAGGGGGTATTTT | CSVYGAAGVGRGYF
TRBJ2-7 | TRBV7-8 | NA | NA | TGTGCCAGCAGTCCGGACACAACCTACGAGCAGTACTTC | CASSPDTTYEQYF
TRBJ2-7 | TRBV12-3/TRBV12-4 | NA | NA | TGTGCCAGCAGTTTAGGGCATGGAAACGACCAGTACTTC | CASSLGHGNDQYF
TRBJ2-7 | TRBV24-1 | TRBD2 | NA | TGTGCCACCAGTGATCGCAGACTAGCGGGAGGCTACTATCAGTACTTT | CATSDRRLAGGYYQYF
TRBJ1-5 | TRBV19 | NA | NA | TGTGCCAGTAGTATACAGGGGCCTCCGCGTGACCAGCCCCAGCATTTT | CASSIQGPPRDQPQHF
TRBJ1-1 | TRBV4-2 | NA | NA | TGTGCCAGCAGCCAAAATCGGGGTATATCCCTCACGAACACTGAAGCTTTCTTT | CASSQNRGISLTNTEAFF
TRBJ2-5 | TRBV4-1 | NA | NA | TGCGCCAGCAGCCAACGGGAGCGAGAGACCCAGTACTTC | CASSQRERETQYF
TRBJ2-7 | TRBV9 | TRBD2 | once | TGTGCCAGCAGCGTAGGGTCTAGCGGGGGTTACGAGCAGTACTTC | CASSVGSSGGYEQYF
TRBJ1-4 | TRBV6-5 | NA | NA | TGTGCCAGCAGCCCGGGAGGGGATGAAAAACTGTTTTTT | CASSPGGDEKLFF
TRBJ2-2 | TRBV5-1 | NA | NA | TGCGCCAGCAGCAAAGACCGGGTCCTGAACACCGGGGAGCTGTTTTTT | CASSKDRVLNTGELFF
TRBJ2-7 | TRBV5-6 | TRBD1 | once | TGTGCCAGCAGCATGGAAGGACAGGGCTCCCACGCGCAGTACTTC | CASSMEGQGSHAQYF
TRBJ2-3 | TRBV9 | TRBD2 | NA | TGTGCCAGCAGCTTGCGACTAGCGCCCACAGATACGCAGTATTTT | CASSLRLAPTDTQYF
TRBJ2-1 | TRBV14 | NA | few | TGTGCCAGCAGCCAAGATTTGGTAGTACTGGGAGAGCAGTTCTTC | CASSQDLVVLGEQFF
TRBJ2-2 | TRBV6-1 | NA | few | TGTGCCAGCAGTTTTCAGGGTATAGGCACCGGGGAGCTGTTTTTT | CASSFQGIGTGELFF
TRBJ2-1 | TRBV19 | TRBD2 | few | TGTGCCAGTAGTACCGTGGGCGGGGGATACAATGAGCAGTTCTTC | CASSTVGGGYNEQFF
TRBJ2-7 | TRBV6-1 | NA | NA | TGTGCCAGCAGTGACCCCAAGGGGGGGGCCGCCTACGAGCAGTACTTC | CASSDPKGGAAYEQYF
TRBJ2-2 | TRBV6-1 | NA | few | TGTGCCAGCAGACCTACAGCGACGAACACCGGGGAGCTGTTTTTT | CASRPTATNTGELFF
TRBJ1-5 | TRBV6-1 | NA | many | TGTGCCAGCAGTGACGGGCTGAGCAATCAGCCCCAGCATTTT | CASSDGLSNQPQHF